These 11 T cell receptor beta chains came from one sample sequenced in a study of breast tumors, draining lymph nodes, adjacent tissues. TCRdb reprocessed the multiplex PCR reads with MiXCR, giving one entry per CDR3 protein. The table shows approximately 130,000 distinct CDR3 sequences, with about 20% occurring only once. Samples came from axillary lymph nodes draining the breast cancer. Sequenced: axillary lymph node tissue. Every receptor here comes from a female donor with breast cancer. Some clones in this sample may be carry-over from other donors' samples.

The sample holds many counts of this clonotype. The V call is TRBV28, the J call TRBJ2-7; D is possibly TRBD1 (5 bases). CDR3 size: 15 residues. Germline values: CDR1 MDHEN, CDR2 SYDVKM. V was trimmed by 4 bases and J by 5 bases, leaving 18 bases between them. The CDR3 nucleotides are TGTGCCAGCAGTTCTCGTACGACAGTCGTCAACGAGCAGTACTTC. Residues: CASSSRTTVVNEQYF. The full variable domain, completed using reference TRBV28 and TRBJ2-7, is DVKVTQSSRYLVKRTGEKVFLECVQDMDHENMFWYRQDPGLGLRLIYFSYDVKMKEKGDIPEGYSVSREKKERFSLILESASTNQTSMYLCASSSRTTVVNEQYFGPGTRLTVT.

This clonotype appeared many times. This chain connects TRBV4-1 to TRBJ2-3; D is ambiguous. Germline lookup yields CDR1 MGHRA and CDR2 YSYEKL. The length of the CDR3 is 15 residues. The V and J ends lost 0 bases and 5 bases respectively, with 12 bases between them. CDR3 in DNA: TGCGCCAGCAGCCAAGACCGACTCGTGGGAGATACGCAGTATTTT. Protein: CASSQDRLVGDTQYF.

This clonotype has at least ten counts. This chain uses TRBV5-6 with TRBJ2-7; the match to TRBD1 covers 11 bases. The V segment lost 3 bases and the J segment 5 bases; nucleotides outside the gene matches: 10. Per the germline V gene, CDR1 is SGHDT and CDR2 is YYEEEE. The CDR3 is made up of 16 amino acids. CDR3 nucleotides: TGTGCCAGCAGCTCCGGGACAGGGGGTTTATACAACGAGCAGTACTTC. This codes for CASSSGTGGLYNEQYF.

This CDR3 is CASSDLAPYNEQFF. The CDR3 coding sequence is TGCGCCAGCAGTGATCTAGCGCCCTACAATGAGCAGTTCTTC. The chain joins TRBV10-1 to TRBJ2-1; possibly TRBD2 for D (6 bases). This CDR3 is built from 14 residues. Per germline, CDR1 WNHNN and CDR2 SYGVQD (reference sequence). Trimming stripped 3 bases from V and 2 bases from J, with 8 bases between.

The gene calls are TRBV5-1 and TRBJ2-1, with 10 bases that match TRBD1. The tail of the sequence fits TRBJ2-7 better, so the J call may be wrong. The CDR3 runs to 17 residues. The germline V gene has CDR1 SGHRS and CDR2 YFSETQ. The CDR3 DNA sequence: TGCGCCAGCAGCTTGGGGTCCTTTTGGGGACAGGGGAGCGAGCAGTACTTC. This codes for CASSLGSFWGQGSEQYF.

Concerning this clonotype itself: With a much larger clone just one base away, this may be a read error. The CDR3 here is CASSIVGQAHYEQYF. In DNA form, the CDR3 reads TGTGCCAGTAGTATAGTAGGGCAGGCGCACTACGAGCAGTACTTC. The V and J genes are TRBV19 and TRBJ2-7; D is undetermined. CDR3 size: 15 residues. Trimming took off 1 base at V and 3 bases at J, with 13 bases between the two ends. The germline V gene encodes CDR1 LNHDA and CDR2 SQIVND (reference sequence).

This clonotype was counted many times. The chain recombines TRBV14 with TRBJ2-7, with a tentative D call TRBD2 (5 bases). The CDR3 length is 13 residues. Germline assignment: CDR1 SGHDN and CDR2 FVKESK. The V end lost 2 bases, the J end lost 3 bases, and 8 bases lay between the germline ends. CDR3 region: CASSQSRDYEQYF. In DNA, the CDR3 is TGTGCCAGCAGCCAATCCCGGGACTACGAGCAGTACTTC.

This clonotype was seen many times. The chain couples TRBV10-3 to TRBJ1-4, with 9 bases fitting TRBD1. The CDR3 loop spans 14 amino acids. After removal of 3 bases from V and 8 bases from J, the junction contained 4 bases not matched to a gene. Germline CDR1 and CDR2: ENHRY and SYGVKD. This chain's CDR3 is CAISEGTGREKLFF. The CDR3 DNA sequence: TGTGCCATCAGTGAAGGGACAGGGCGGGAAAAACTGTTTTTT.

With respect to this clonotype: Possible read error: a much larger clone is one base away. The genes are TRBV20-1 and TRBJ1-2, with 7 bases identical to TRBD1. V shed 0 bases and J 3 bases; nucleotides not matched to a gene: 10. CDR3 length equals 16 residues. The germline CDR1 and CDR2 sequences are DFQATT and SNEGSKA (reference sequence). CDR3 DNA sequence: TGCAGTGCTAGAGATCTGACAGGGAATTTAGACTATGGCTACACCTTC. Residues: CSARDLTGNLDYGYTF.

On this clonotype itself: One base away lies a much larger clone, so this may be a sequencing read error. The CDR3 sequence: CASRGNTRTAYGQYF. The DNA for the CDR3 is TGTGCCAGCAGGGGGAATACACGGACCGCCTACGGGCAATACTTC. The gene calls are TRBV2 and TRBJ2-7; D is ambiguous. In germline, CDR1 is SNHLY, CDR2 FYNNEI. This CDR3 region has 15 residues. With 6 bases removed from V and 13 bases from J, the gap between germline ends came to 28 bases.

This chain uses TRBV30 with TRBJ2-2, with a possible D match to TRBD2 (6 bases). Germline assignment: CDR1 GTSNPN and CDR2 SVGIG (reference sequence). CDR3 length: 15 amino acids. V dropped 3 bases and J dropped 8 bases, with 19 bases sitting between them. CDR3 nucleotide sequence: TGTGCCTGGAGGTCCTCGCCGGGCGGGATGGGGGAGCTGTTTTTT. Translation: CAWRSSPGGMGELFF.